The clone carrying this T cell receptor (beta chain) was counted many times. What it binds is not known. The length of the CDR3 is 14 residues. Germline lookup yields CDR1 SGHRS and CDR2 YFSETQ. Losses at the gene ends were 7 bases for V and 6 bases for J; bases not matched to a gene: 7. This sample is part of a study of blood T cells in healthy people across ages. Turning to the study itself: About one barcoded beta molecule per two T cells was the capture yield of template switching. Study conclusions and caveats: More naive CD4+ cells and higher diversity marked long-lived donors relative to aged donors.

Primers used in a second PCR of roughly 7 to 12 cycles were a sample-barcoded 5' primer and a J-beta primer mix. Every sample gave at least 2.5 million paired-end reads containing CDR3. One entry per CDR3 protein, called by TCRdb with MiXCR from the 5' RACE reads. Counted here are about 650,000 distinct CDR3 sequences, about 30% occurring once; the ten biggest clones make up just over 15%. This chain joins TRBV5-1 and TRBJ2-7; 13 positions match TRBD2. The sequencing sample was made of blood. This TCR was sampled from a woman older than 75 in good health. The CDR3 protein is CASSKGLAGLEQYF. CDR3 in DNA: TGCGCCAGCTCGAAGGGACTAGCGGGGCTCGAGCAGTACTTC.